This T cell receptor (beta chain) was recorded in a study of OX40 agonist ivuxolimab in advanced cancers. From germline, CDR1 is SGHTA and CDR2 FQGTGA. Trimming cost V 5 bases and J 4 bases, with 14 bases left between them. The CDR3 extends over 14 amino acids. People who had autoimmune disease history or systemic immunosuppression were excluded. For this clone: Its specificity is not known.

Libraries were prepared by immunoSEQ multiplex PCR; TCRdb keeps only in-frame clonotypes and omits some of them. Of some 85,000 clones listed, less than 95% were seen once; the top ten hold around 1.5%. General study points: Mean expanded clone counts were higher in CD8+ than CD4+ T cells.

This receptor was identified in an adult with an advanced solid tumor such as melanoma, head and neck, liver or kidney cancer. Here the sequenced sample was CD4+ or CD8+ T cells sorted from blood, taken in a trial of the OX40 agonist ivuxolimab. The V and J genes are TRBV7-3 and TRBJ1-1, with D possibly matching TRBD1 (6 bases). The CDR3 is CASSQEGGITEAFF. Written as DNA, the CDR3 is TGTGCCAGCAGCCAAGAGGGGGGTATCACTGAAGCTTTCTTT.